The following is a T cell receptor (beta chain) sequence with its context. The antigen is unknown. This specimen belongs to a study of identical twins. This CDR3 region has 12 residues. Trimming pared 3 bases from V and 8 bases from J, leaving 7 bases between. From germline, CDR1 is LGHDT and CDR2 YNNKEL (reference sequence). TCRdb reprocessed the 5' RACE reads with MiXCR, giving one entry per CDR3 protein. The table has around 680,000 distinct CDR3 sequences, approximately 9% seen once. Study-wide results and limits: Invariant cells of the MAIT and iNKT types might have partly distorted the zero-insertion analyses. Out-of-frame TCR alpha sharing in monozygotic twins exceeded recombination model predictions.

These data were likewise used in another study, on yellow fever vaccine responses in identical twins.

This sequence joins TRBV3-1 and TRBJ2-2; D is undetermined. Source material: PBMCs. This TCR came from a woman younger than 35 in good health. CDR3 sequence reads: CASSHKKGELFF. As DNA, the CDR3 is TGTGCCAGCAGCCACAAAAAAGGGGAGCTGTTTTTT.